Given below is one T cell receptor beta chain in context. Its antigen remains unidentified. This entry comes from a study of T-cell memory formation after mild COVID-19. At the level of the study: Clusters were largely donor specific. Study-level findings and limits: There were some responding clones in pre-infection memory, which suggested that cross-reactive memory had joined.

5'RACE, which relied on constant-segment primers, yielded TCR alpha and TCR beta cDNA libraries carrying sample barcodes and UMIs. Using its own MiXCR run on the 5' RACE reads, TCRdb lists one record per CDR3 protein. There are 450,000 to 650,000 distinct CDR3 sequences in the sample; less than 25% occur only once, and about 8.7% lies in the top ten. In germline, CDR1 is SGHNT, CDR2 YENEEA. Trimming pared 2 bases from V and 7 bases from J, leaving 12 bases between. This CDR3 is 14 amino acids long. Specimen: PBMCs or a T cell subset sorted from them (not recorded which). The receptor was isolated from an adult woman who had mild COVID-19 (a few samples of this study predate the infection). Cell type and time point are not known. V is TRBV11-3 and J is TRBJ2-1; tentative D call: TRBD1 (5 bases). In DNA form, the CDR3 reads TGTGCCAGCAGCTTAATCCAGGGAAGGAATGAGCAGTTCTTC. Translated: CASSLIQGRNEQFF.